This T cell receptor beta chain was identified in a study of CD8 T cells in ankylosing spondylitis. General study points: There was a TCR beta motif, made of 7 or 8 highly homologous variants, that appeared characteristic of ankylosing spondylitis blood.

TCRdb reanalysed the 5' RACE reads using MiXCR and keeps one entry per CDR3 protein. The sample has approximately 260,000 distinct CDR3 sequences; around 7.8% are singletons. This clonotype occurred many times. What it binds is not known. Trimming removed 1 base at V and 8 bases at J, with 12 bases between. CDR3 length: 14 residues. This clonotype was obtained from a male donor with ankylosing spondylitis or in good health (not recorded which). The chain carries TRBV12-3 or TRBV12-4 and TRBJ1-5; a weak D match, TRBD1 (6 bases). The source material was blood, either unsorted or a sorted T cell fraction (not recorded which). CDR3 in amino acids: CASSLGNREEPQHF. CDR3 nucleotide sequence: TGTGCCAGCAGTTTAGGGAACAGGGAAGAGCCCCAGCATTTT.